Sequencing of this T cell receptor (beta chain) was carried out in a study of blood T cell repertoires in COVID-19. Study-wide context: Sample material is recorded as cDNA or gDNA derived from T cells, B-cell-depleted T cells, or PBMCs.

This CDR3 comprises 16 residues. With 4 bases removed from V and 3 bases from J, the gap between germline ends came to 15 bases. CDR1 and CDR2 from the germline V gene are MDHEN and SYDVKM. Those enrolled, adults aged roughly 18 to 89 years, came from 25 or so US areas. The protocol was immunoSEQ multiplex PCR, while the TCRdb copy is restricted to in-frame clones and leaves out a portion. The table shows some 300,000 clones, with roughly 87% occurring only once. The chain has TRBV28 and TRBJ1-4; D not certain. This sequence originates from a young woman who had recovered from COVID-19. Source material: PBMCs or T cells enriched from blood (not recorded which). The CDR3 DNA follows: TGTGCCAGCAGTTCACCAGGCTTTCCGCCTAATGAAAAACTGTTTTTT. Translation gives CASSSPGFPPNEKLFF.